This TCR beta chain was documented in a study of cytomegalovirus exposure and HLA in healthy donors. Study results and caveats: The study carried out a later analysis of TCR beta sequences. It associated approximately 17,000 of them with specific HLA alleles at a false discovery rate of 0.05. Being productive about 87% or about 30% of the time was typical of most TCR beta V segments in an earlier analysis.

With regard to this clone: Its cognate antigen is unknown.

The V gene end was trimmed by 3 bases and the J gene end by 1 base; junction bases not matched to a gene: 3. The CDR3 runs to 16 residues. Germline CDR1 SGHDT, CDR2 YYEEEE. This PCR relied on a set of 60 Vbeta primers and 13 Jbeta primers. Methods used by the authors: Roughly 11 million shared chains were among the about 80 million unique TCR beta chains that a later analysis counted. Profiled with immunoSEQ multiplex PCR; TCRdb holds only in-frame clones, not every one. D and trimming were read from the DNA, whereas the V and J calls and clone size are those reported in that table. The sample lists 30,000 to 35,000 clones; about 80% were seen once.

This clonotype was sampled from a male donor in good health and CMV-seronegative. The chain joins TRBV5-6 to TRBJ2-5, with TRBD2 identical over 13 bases. The specimen sequenced was PBMCs. This CDR3 reads CASSSGTSGTQETQYF. In DNA form, the CDR3 reads TGTGCCAGCAGCTCCGGGACTAGCGGGACCCAAGAGACCCAGTACTTC. Full variable domain (missing parts from reference TRBV5-6 and TRBJ2-5): DAGVTQSPTHLIKTRGQQVTLRCSPKSGHDTVSWYQQALGQGPQFIFQYYEEEERQRGNFPDRFSGHQFPNYSSELNVNALLLGDSALYLCASSSGTSGTQETQYFGPGTRLLVL.